The 11 T cell receptor beta chains listed next were all sequenced from one sample in a study of T cell repertoires in cytomegalovirus infection. TCRdb re-called the reads through MiXCR, storing one row per CDR3 protein. In the table there are 300,000 to 450,000 distinct CDR3 sequences, around a sixth of which are singletons. Sequencing was performed on PBMCs. Every receptor here comes from a human donor in good health (CMV status not recorded). Some clones in this sample may be carry-over from other donors' samples.

As for this clonotype: No conserved phenylalanine or tryptophan ends this CDR3, so it is likely a read error. V usage is TRBV29-1 and J usage is TRBJ2-6; TRBD1 aligns across 9 bases. Trimming at V came to 4 bases and at J to 2 bases, leaving 6 bases not matched to a gene. In germline, CDR1 is SQVTM, CDR2 ANQGSEA. The CDR3 extends over 16 amino acids. CDR3 DNA: TGCAGCGTTGTGGGACAGGGTTCAACTGGGGCCAACGTCCTGACTTAC. This gives the protein CSVVGQGSTGANVLTY.

The chain recombines TRBV12-3 or TRBV12-4 with TRBJ2-1, with D unclear. This CDR3 contains 13 residues. The V end was cut by 5 bases, the J end by 5 bases, with 10 bases between. CDR3 loop: CASSINRDNEQFF. CDR3 in DNA: TGTGCCAGCAGTATCAACAGAGACAATGAGCAGTTCTTC.

This clonotype was seen more than once but under ten times. CDR3 protein: CASRVVPTANEKLFF. The CDR3 bases are TGTGCCAGTAGAGTGGTCCCGACAGCTAATGAAAAACTGTTTTTT. V usage is TRBV19 and J usage is TRBJ1-4, with a weak D call TRBD1 (5 bases). V gave up 6 bases and J gave up 3 bases, with 14 bases separating them. This CDR3 has 15 amino acids. CDR1 LNHDA and CDR2 SQIVND come from the germline V gene (reference sequence).

This clonotype was found many times. The chain carries TRBV7-9 and TRBJ1-3; 8 nucleotides match TRBD1. Per the germline V gene, CDR1 is SEHNR and CDR2 is FQNEAQ (reference sequence). The junction had 8 bases not matched to a gene; V was cut back by 6 bases and J by 4 bases. The CDR3 runs to 15 residues. This chain's CDR3 is CASSWTGSLGNTIYF. The CDR3 DNA sequence: TGTGCCAGCAGTTGGACAGGGAGCTTAGGAAACACCATATATTTT. The variable domain in full, completed from reference TRBV7-9 and TRBJ1-3, reads DTGVSQNPRHKITKRGQNVTFRCDPISEHNRLYWYRQTLGQGPEFLTYFQNEAQLEKSRLLSDRFSAERPKGSFSTLEIQRTEQGDSAMYLCASSWTGSLGNTIYFGEGSWLTVV.

The V gene is TRBV2, the J gene TRBJ1-3; 7 bases map to TRBD1. The junction had 12 bases not matched to a gene; V was cut back by 8 bases and J by 2 bases. This CDR3 contains 16 residues. Germline V gene lookup returns CDR1 SNHLY and CDR2 FYNNEI. The CDR3 is CASVLTGAWTGNTIYF. CDR3 bases: TGTGCCAGCGTTCTAACAGGGGCTTGGACTGGAAACACCATATATTTT.

The V and J genes are TRBV2 and TRBJ1-6; D is uncertain. Trimming pared 7 bases from V and 3 bases from J, leaving 16 bases between. The germline V gene encodes CDR1 SNHLY and CDR2 FYNNEI. CDR3 length: 16 residues. The CDR3 protein is CASNSPGEIYNSPLHF. In DNA form, the CDR3 reads TGTGCCAGCAACTCACCTGGAGAGATCTATAATTCACCCCTCCACTTT.

Ten or more counts support this clonotype. This chain uses TRBV27 with TRBJ2-7, with a possible D match to TRBD2 (6 bases). Germline values: CDR1 MNHEY, CDR2 SMNVEV (reference sequence). The CDR3 sequence is 14 residues long. The germline V and J ends were trimmed by 5 bases and 5 bases, with 16 bases remaining between them. CDR3 coding DNA: TGTGCCAGCAGTCTCTGGGGTGGAGGGCACGAGCAGTACTTC. Amino acid sequence: CASSLWGGGHEQYF.

The sample holds a few counts of this clonotype. The chain recombines TRBV4-1 with TRBJ2-3; D assignment may be TRBD1 or TRBD2 (5 bases each). The CDR3 is 18 residues long. CDR1 and CDR2 (germline): MGHRA, YSYEKL. V was clipped by 2 bases and J by 6 bases, with 24 bases between them. As DNA, the CDR3 is TGCGCCAGCAGCCAAAGGGCCCCAGGGCTCCGAGGGATGGATACGCAGTATTTT. Its protein is CASSQRAPGLRGMDTQYF.

On this clonotype itself: A much bigger clone sits one base away, suggesting this may be a read error. Likely a read error: the CDR3 ends without its conserved phenylalanine or tryptophan. CDR3 amino acids: CAISVPMRSGANVLTS. For the CDR3, the DNA is TGTGCCATCAGTGTGCCCATGCGCTCTGGGGCCAACGTCCTGACTTCC. The chain recombines TRBV10-3 with TRBJ2-6, with unresolved D. The germline V gene has CDR1 ENHRY and CDR2 SYGVKD. The CDR3 sequence is 16 residues long. V was clipped by 4 bases and J by 0 bases, with 10 bases between them.

The sample holds a few counts of this clonotype. V usage is TRBV4-3 and J usage is TRBJ2-3; either TRBD1 or TRBD2 may supply D (5 bases each). Trimming removed 1 base at V and 5 bases at J, with 19 bases between. Germline V gene sequence: CDR1 LGHNA, CDR2 YSLEER. The CDR3 has 17 residues. CDR3: CASSQAPGPYSGDTQYF. The CDR3 coding sequence is TGCGCCAGCAGCCAAGCGCCGGGACCCTATTCGGGAGATACGCAGTATTTT.

This clonotype was counted a few times. This chain joins TRBV6-2 or TRBV6-3 and TRBJ2-1, with TRBD1 identical over 10 bases. The CDR3 covers 15 residues. CDR1 and CDR2 (germline): MNHEY, SVGEGT. With V trimmed by 1 base and J by 7 bases, 4 bases remained unmatched. CDR3 bases: TGTGCCAGCAGTTACTGGGACAGGGGAAAAAATGAGCAGTTCTTC. This sequence encodes CASSYWDRGKNEQFF.